One and the same sample provided the 31 T cell receptor beta chains below, sequenced in a study of metastatic and nonmetastatic thyroid tumors. Nobody among the patients had been given any treatment before thyroid surgery. TCRdb re-called the PCR reads with MiXCR. The sample has some 29,000 clones; 7.4% are singletons. Sequencing was done on a sample of blood. Source of these receptors: a female donor with papillary thyroid cancer or a benign thyroid nodule (not recorded which). Some clones in this sample may be carry-over from other donors' samples.

This clone has ten or more counts. The sample holds other DNA sequences that translate to the same CDR3. V usage is TRBV9 and J usage is TRBJ2-7; 11 bases align to TRBD1. Unmatched junction bases numbered 6, after V lost 3 bases and J lost 4 bases. CDR3 length: 15 residues. Germline CDR1 SGDLS, CDR2 YYNGEE. The CDR3 protein is CASSAGQGAQYEQYF. CDR3 sequence (DNA): TGTGCCAGCAGCGCAGGACAGGGGGCGCAATACGAGCAGTACTTC.

At least ten counts were recorded for this clone. The chain recombines TRBV11-2 with TRBJ1-6, with D unresolved. Trimming cost V 6 bases and J 0 bases, with 9 bases left between them. Germline V gene sequence: CDR1 SGHAT, CDR2 FQNNGV. The CDR3 length is 15 residues. This CDR3 reads CASRATGSYNSPLHF. Here the CDR3 DNA reads TGTGCCAGCAGGGCAACGGGCTCCTATAATTCACCCCTCCACTTT.

This clone was picked up a small number of times. One end of the junction is discordant with germline, which a read error may explain. The V call is TRBV7-7, the J call TRBJ2-3, with a weak D call TRBD1 (8 bases). The V gene's germline CDR1 is SSHAT and CDR2 FNYEAQ (reference sequence). The CDR3 extends over 14 amino acids. CDR3 amino acids: CASSGTGGTDTQYF. The CDR3 bases are TGTGCTAGCAGCGGGACAGGAGGCACAGATACGCAGTATTTT.

This clone was observed at least ten times. This sequence joins TRBV7-2 and TRBJ2-2; D not resolved. CDR3 length equals 12 residues. The germline CDR1 and CDR2 sequences are SGHTA and FQGNSA. V gave up 1 base and J gave up 7 bases, with 4 bases separating them. CDR3 bases: TGTGCCAGCAGCTTAGTCCACGGGGAGCTGTTTTTT. Protein sequence: CASSLVHGELFF. Full variable domain (rest looked up from reference TRBV7-2 and TRBJ2-2): GAGVSQSPSNKVTEKGKDVELRCDPISGHTALYWYRQSLGQGLEFLIYFQGNSAPDKSGLPSDRFSAERTGGSVSTLTIQRTQQEDSAVYLCASSLVHGELFFGEGSRLTVL.

J is TRBJ1-1 and V is TRBV28; TRBD1 is a possible D gene (6 bases). The germline V gene has CDR1 MDHEN and CDR2 SYDVKM. This CDR3 spans 13 amino acids. V lost 3 bases, J lost 6 bases, and 11 bases lay in between. In nucleotides, the CDR3 is TGTGCCAGCAGTTTGTGGGGGCCGCCTGAAGCTTTCTTT. This encodes CASSLWGPPEAFF. The entire variable domain, with the rest obtained from reference TRBV28 and TRBJ1-1, is as follows: DVKVTQSSRYLVKRTGEKVFLECVQDMDHENMFWYRQDPGLGLRLIYFSYDVKMKEKGDIPEGYSVSREKKERFSLILESASTNQTSMYLCASSLWGPPEAFFGQGTRLTVV.

This clone was detected many times. The V gene is TRBV5-1, the J gene TRBJ2-3, with 9 bases matching TRBD2. Trimming took 3 bases from V and 0 from J; bases not matched to a gene: 2. The germline CDR1 and CDR2 sequences are SGHRS and YFSETQ. This CDR3 has 15 amino acids. The CDR3 DNA sequence: TGCGCCAGCAGCTCGAGCGGGAGGAGCACAGATACGCAGTATTTT. It yields the protein CASSSSGRSTDTQYF. Together with reference TRBV5-1 and TRBJ2-3, the CDR3 gives the full variable domain: KAGVTQTPRYLIKTRGQQVTLSCSPISGHRSVSWYQQTPGQGLQFLFEYFSETQRNKGNFPGRFSGRQFSNSRSEMNVSTLELGDSALYLCASSSSGRSTDTQYFGPGTRLTVL.

In this sample, this clone turned up many times. CDR3 residues: CASSVGGSGGANVLTF. In DNA form, the CDR3 reads TGTGCCAGCAGCGTGGGGGGTTCGGGAGGGGCCAACGTCCTGACTTTC. The chain carries TRBV9 and TRBJ2-6, with D possibly matching TRBD2 (6 bases). This CDR3 region has 16 residues. CDR1 SGDLS and CDR2 YYNGEE come from the germline V gene. V was shortened by 2 bases and J by 4 bases, with 13 bases between the two germline ends. Complete variable domain (other parts from reference TRBV9 and TRBJ2-6): DSGVTQTPKHLITATGQRVTLRCSPRSGDLSVYWYQQSLDQGLQFLIQYYNGEERAKGNILERFSAQQFPDLHSELNLSSLELGDSALYFCASSVGGSGGANVLTFGAGSRLTVL.

This clone was counted many times. The chain couples TRBV7-9 to TRBJ2-7; D call uncertain. The CDR3 extends over 12 amino acids. The germline CDR1 and CDR2 sequences are SEHNR and FQNEAQ (reference sequence). Trimming removed 5 bases at V and 4 bases at J, with 9 bases between. Here the CDR3 DNA reads TGTGCCAGCAGCCCAGGTGGGTACGAGCAGTACTTC. It translates to CASSPGGYEQYF.

This clone was found many times. The rearrangement joins TRBV6-2 or TRBV6-3 to TRBJ2-3, with D unclear. CDR1 MNHEY and CDR2 SVGEGT come from the germline V gene. The CDR3 runs to 13 residues. The V end lost 7 bases, the J end lost 4 bases, and 12 bases lay between the germline ends. The CDR3 nucleotides read TGTGCCAGCAATACTGGAACGGCAGATACGCAGTATTTT. It translates to CASNTGTADTQYF.

This chain connects TRBV30 to TRBJ1-2; D not resolved. V gave up 4 bases and J gave up 5 bases, with 14 bases separating them. CDR3 length equals 13 residues. Germline CDR1 GTSNPN, CDR2 SVGIG (reference sequence). CDR3 coding DNA: TGTGCCTGGACTGTAATACGGGCGTATGGCTACACCTTC. Encoded protein: CAWTVIRAYGYTF.

Concerning this clone itself: A read error may explain this, as a much larger clone is one base away. This chain connects TRBV20-1 to TRBJ1-1; D uncertain. In germline, CDR1 is DFQATT, CDR2 SNEGSKA (reference sequence). CDR3 length equals 12 residues. The CDR3 region is CGARDWETEAFF. As DNA, the CDR3 is TGCGGTGCTAGAGATTGGGAGACTGAAGCTTTCTTT.

Ten or more counts support this clone. The gene calls are TRBV20-1 and TRBJ2-1; D not certain. CDR1 and CDR2 from the germline V gene are DFQATT and SNEGSKA (reference sequence). Trimming took off 3 bases at V and 0 bases at J, with 9 bases between the two ends. The CDR3 sequence is 14 residues long. DNA for the CDR3: TGCAGTGCTAGCAGCGATAGCTCCTACAATGAGCAGTTCTTC. It specifies CSASSDSSYNEQFF.

Ten or more counts support this clone. The V and J genes are TRBV18 and TRBJ1-1; D gene ambiguous. Trimming pared 0 bases from V and 1 base from J, leaving 9 bases between. Germline V gene lookup returns CDR1 KGHSH and CDR2 LQKENI. This CDR3 contains 15 residues. CDR3 nucleotides: TGTGCCAGCTCACCACCGATCTTAAGGAACACTGAAGCTTTCTTT. Translated, it gives CASSPPILRNTEAFF.

This clone was recorded at least ten times. The chain joins TRBV11-2 to TRBJ2-3, with TRBD2 identical over 10 bases. Germline CDR1 SGHAT, CDR2 FQNNGV. The junction had 5 bases not matched to a gene; V was cut back by 0 bases and J by 5 bases. This CDR3 has 16 amino acids. The CDR3: CASSLETSGVGDTQYF. DNA of the CDR3: TGTGCCAGCAGCTTAGAAACTAGCGGGGTGGGAGATACGCAGTATTTT. Together with reference TRBV11-2 and TRBJ2-3, the CDR3 gives the full variable domain: EAGVAQSPRYKIIEKRQSVAFWCNPISGHATLYWYQQILGQGPKLLIQFQNNGVVDDSQLPKDRFSAERLKGVDSTLKIQPAKLEDSAVYLCASSLETSGVGDTQYFGPGTRLTVL.

This clone appeared many times. The chain couples TRBV29-1 to TRBJ2-2; D gene unclear. The CDR3 is 13 residues long. V lost 7 bases, J lost 0 bases, and 9 bases lay in between. From germline, CDR1 is SQVTM and CDR2 ANQGSEA. In nucleotides, the CDR3 is TGCAGCGGAAAAACAACGAACACCGGGGAGCTGTTTTTT. Its translation: CSGKTTNTGELFF.

This clone was found many times. The gene calls are TRBV5-6 and TRBJ1-2, with 10 bases matching TRBD1. V was pared by 4 bases and J by 4 bases, with 7 bases of the junction left unmatched. Germline V gives CDR1 SGHDT, CDR2 YYEEEE. The CDR3 runs 15 residues. The CDR3 is CASSINGQGVYGYTF. DNA of the CDR3: TGTGCCAGCAGCATAAACGGACAGGGGGTCTATGGCTACACCTTC. Full variable domain (remainder filled in from reference TRBV5-6 and TRBJ1-2): DAGVTQSPTHLIKTRGQQVTLRCSPKSGHDTVSWYQQALGQGPQFIFQYYEEEERQRGNFPDRFSGHQFPNYSSELNVNALLLGDSALYLCASSINGQGVYGYTFGSGTRLTVV.

This clone was recorded many times. The genes are TRBV12-3 or TRBV12-4 and TRBJ1-6; weak D call: TRBD1 (5 bases). The V gene lost 3 bases and the J gene lost 9 bases, with 15 bases spanning the gap. The CDR3 contains 15 residues. The CDR3 spells CASSFYTVGPSPLHF. CDR3 sequence (DNA): TGTGCCAGCAGTTTTTATACGGTGGGGCCTTCACCCCTCCACTTT.

At least ten counts were recorded for this clone. The gene calls are TRBV7-9 and TRBJ2-3; D call uncertain. This CDR3 region has 13 residues. V lost 3 bases and J 3 bases, leaving 7 bases between the germline ends. CDR1 is SEHNR, CDR2 FQNEAQ, per germline (reference sequence). The CDR3 DNA reads as TGTGCCAGCAGCTTTCAGCTAACAGATACGCAGTATTTT. This codes for CASSFQLTDTQYF.

This clone was seen at least ten times. The genes are TRBV5-1 and TRBJ1-4; the match to TRBD1 covers 9 bases. Germline CDR1 is SGHRS and CDR2 is YFSETQ. The CDR3 extends over 16 amino acids. J gave up 7 bases and V 4 bases, and 11 bases lay outside the gene matches. The CDR3 loop is CASSPGDRDRGEKLFF. CDR3 nucleotides: TGCGCCAGCAGCCCCGGGGACAGGGATCGGGGTGAAAAACTGTTTTTT.

This clone was detected ten times or more. This chain joins TRBV20-1 and TRBJ1-6, with D uncertain. The germline V and J ends were trimmed by 1 base and 0 bases, with 10 bases remaining between them. This CDR3 is built from 16 residues. Looked up from germline, CDR1 is DFQATT and CDR2 is SNEGSKA (reference sequence). Here the CDR3 reads CSARAPPSSYNSPLHF. The CDR3 DNA reads TGCAGTGCTAGAGCACCGCCGAGCTCCTATAATTCACCCCTCCACTTT.

This clone was seen at least ten times. This chain connects TRBV28 to TRBJ1-5; possibly TRBD1 for D (6 bases). V lost 2 bases and J 7 bases, leaving 12 bases between the germline ends. The CDR3 is 14 residues long. Germline lookup yields CDR1 MDHEN and CDR2 SYDVKM. The CDR3 loop is CASSLKQGSQPQHF. CDR3 DNA: TGTGCCAGCAGTTTAAAGCAGGGGAGCCAGCCCCAGCATTTT. Full variable domain (rest looked up from reference TRBV28 and TRBJ1-5): DVKVTQSSRYLVKRTGEKVFLECVQDMDHENMFWYRQDPGLGLRLIYFSYDVKMKEKGDIPEGYSVSREKKERFSLILESASTNQTSMYLCASSLKQGSQPQHFGDGTRLSIL.

Ten or more counts support this clone. Other DNA sequences in this specimen translate into the identical CDR3. The chain has TRBV19 and TRBJ2-2, with D possibly being TRBD1 or TRBD2 (5 bases each). V shed 7 bases and J shed 4 bases, with 10 bases lying between them. There are 13 residues in the CDR3. Germline loops: CDR1 LNHDA, CDR2 SQIVND (reference sequence). The DNA of the CDR3 is TGTGCCAGTAACGAGGGACGCACCGGGGAGCTGTTTTTT. Translating gives CASNEGRTGELFF.

This clone came up many times. This chain links TRBV10-3 with TRBJ2-3, with 10 nucleotides matching TRBD1. The junction had 6 bases not matched to a gene; V was cut back by 8 bases and J by 4 bases. The CDR3 sequence is 14 residues long. The germline V gene has CDR1 ENHRY and CDR2 SYGVKD. The CDR3 DNA reads TGTGCCATCTCCCACGGGACAGGGGCAGATACGCAGTATTTT. Translated, it gives CAISHGTGADTQYF.

This clone was counted many times. The chain recombines TRBV28 with TRBJ2-1, with no clear D. The CDR3 runs to 12 residues. V lost 2 bases and J lost 13, with 12 bases in between. Per germline, CDR1 MDHEN and CDR2 SYDVKM. CDR3 nucleotide sequence: TGTGCCAGCAGTTTACGGCCCGCCATTCAGTTCTTC. Translated, it gives CASSLRPAIQFF.

Concerning this clone: The final CDR3 position lacks the conserved phenylalanine or tryptophan, pointing to a likely read error. This chain joins TRBV19 and TRBJ1-1; D is possibly TRBD1 (5 bases). V dropped 4 bases and J dropped 7 bases, with 19 bases sitting between them. Germline CDR1 LNHDA, CDR2 SQIVND (reference sequence). This CDR3 is built from 15 residues. CDR3 loop: CASSTTGGISCEAFS. The CDR3 DNA sequence: TGTGCCAGTAGTACAACGGGGGGAATCAGTTGTGAAGCTTTCTCT.

This clone was counted many times. In nucleotides, the CDR3 is TGCAGTGCTCGCGCGGTCGGGGGGGGTTACGAGCAGTACTTC. Translating gives CSARAVGGGYEQYF. J is TRBJ2-7 and V is TRBV20-1; 8 nucleotides line up with TRBD2. Per germline, CDR1 DFQATT and CDR2 SNEGSKA (reference sequence). V lost 5 bases, J lost 4 bases, and 10 bases stayed unmatched. CDR3 length: 14 residues.

The sample holds many counts of this clone. The gene calls are TRBV28 and TRBJ2-2, with 8 bases fitting TRBD2. Germline V gives CDR1 MDHEN, CDR2 SYDVKM. Unmatched junction bases numbered 11, after V lost 1 base and J lost 7 bases. This CDR3 has 17 residues. The CDR3: CASSLFGSAGVGGELFF. The CDR3 DNA is TGTGCCAGCAGTTTATTTGGGTCAGCGGGAGTTGGCGGGGAGCTGTTTTTT.

This clone was seen at least ten times. The chain links TRBV5-8 to TRBJ1-2; 8 nucleotides align to TRBD1. The CDR3 runs 14 residues. Germline V gene lookup returns CDR1 SGHTS and CDR2 YDEGEE. The J segment lost 7 bases and the V segment lost 2 bases, leaving 7 bases of the junction unmatched. The CDR3 sequence: CASSFVDRGAGYTF. CDR3 coding DNA: TGTGCCAGCAGCTTCGTCGACAGGGGAGCTGGCTACACCTTC.

This clone came up many times. The V call is TRBV20-1, the J call TRBJ2-7, with 8 bases lining up with TRBD2. Trimming removed 5 bases from V and 2 bases from J; junction bases left unmatched: 11. Germline CDR1 is DFQATT and CDR2 is SNEGSKA (reference sequence). This CDR3 is 15 amino acids long. This CDR3 is CSAEIPTSGAYEQYF. The CDR3 DNA reads as TGCAGTGCTGAAATTCCCACTAGCGGCGCCTACGAGCAGTACTTC.

As regards this clone: This may be a read error: a much more frequent sequence differs by one nucleotide. The rearrangement uses TRBV6-4 and TRBJ2-5, with 11 bases identical to TRBD2. V was pared by 4 bases and J by 1 base, with 5 bases of the junction left unmatched. The CDR3 is made up of 16 amino acids. CDR1 is MRHNA and CDR2 is SNTAGT in the germline V gene. The CDR3 nucleotides read TGTGCCAGCAGTGGCCTAGCGGGAGGTTCCCAAGAGACCCAGTACTTC. Its protein product is CASSGLAGGSQETQYF.

This clone was observed at least ten times. This chain links TRBV2 with TRBJ2-1; 9 positions match TRBD2. There are 14 residues in the CDR3. The V gene's germline CDR1 is SNHLY and CDR2 FYNNEI. The ends lost 6 bases at V and 8 bases at J; junction bases unmatched: 8. The CDR3 DNA sequence: TGTGCCAGCAGATCAGCGGGAGGTTCGTATGAGCAGTTCTTC. It specifies CASRSAGGSYEQFF.